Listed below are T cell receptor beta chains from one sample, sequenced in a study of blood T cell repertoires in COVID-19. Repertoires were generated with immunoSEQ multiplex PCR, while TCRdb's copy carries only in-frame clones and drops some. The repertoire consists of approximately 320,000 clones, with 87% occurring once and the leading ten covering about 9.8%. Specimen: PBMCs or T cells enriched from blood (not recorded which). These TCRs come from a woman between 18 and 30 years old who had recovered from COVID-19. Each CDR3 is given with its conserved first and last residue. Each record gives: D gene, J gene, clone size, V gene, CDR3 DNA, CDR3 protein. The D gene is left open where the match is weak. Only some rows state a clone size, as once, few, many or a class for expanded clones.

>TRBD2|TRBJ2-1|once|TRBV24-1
TGTGCCACCAGTGATAGGTTGCGGGGAGGGAGGGTAGGACTTACCCTCAGGACCGAGCAGTTCTTC
CATSDRLRGGRVGLTLRTEQFF
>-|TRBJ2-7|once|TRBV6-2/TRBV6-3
TGTGCCAGCAGTCAATGGGTCGAGGAGATTAACTTC
CASSQWVEEINF
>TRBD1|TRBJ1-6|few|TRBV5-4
TGTGCCAGCAGCTTCCGGGACAGCGCTTCACCCCTCCACTTT
CASSFRDSASPLHF
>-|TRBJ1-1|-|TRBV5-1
TGCGCCAGCAGAAATGAGGGACACCGGAACACTGAAGCTTTCTTT
CASRNEGHRNTEAFF
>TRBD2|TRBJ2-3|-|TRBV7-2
TGTGCCAGCAGCCCTAGCGGGAGGTCCCCAGATACGCAGTATTTT
CASSPSGRSPDTQYF
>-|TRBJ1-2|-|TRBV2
TGTGCCAGCAGTGAATTCCGAGGGTCTGGCTACACCTTC
CASSEFRGSGYTF
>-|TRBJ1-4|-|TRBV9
TGTGCCAGCAGCGTCGCAGGGGAGAGTGAAAAACTGTTTTTT
CASSVAGESEKLFF
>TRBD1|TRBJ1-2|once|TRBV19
TGTGCCAGTAGGCAGGGGGCAGGTTATGGCTACACCTTC
CASRQGAGYGYTF
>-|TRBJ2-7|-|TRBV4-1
TGCGCCAGCAGCCACGCGGTTACTGGGGAGCAGTACTTC
CASSHAVTGEQYF
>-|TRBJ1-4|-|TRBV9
TGTGCCAGCAGCTCGGGGACACCACCTGGGGAAAAACTGTTTTTT
CASSSGTPPGEKLFF
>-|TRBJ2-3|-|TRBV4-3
TGCGCCAGCAGCCAAGGAGCCGTGGATACGCAGTATTTT
CASSQGAVDTQYF
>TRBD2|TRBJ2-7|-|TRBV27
TGTGCCAGCAGTTTATCCCCCGGGGGGGGAGTTTACGAGCAGTACTTC
CASSLSPGGGVYEQYF
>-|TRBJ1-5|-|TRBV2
TGTGCCAGCAGTGTTGGGGGCCACCAGCCCCAGCATTTT
CASSVGGHQPQHF
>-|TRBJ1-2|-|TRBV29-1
TGCAGCGCAAAACCCCCAGGGGAGTATGGCTACACCTTC
CSAKPPGEYGYTF
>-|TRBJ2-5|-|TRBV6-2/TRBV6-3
TGTGCCAGCAGTTTTCTTCAGGAATACCAAGAGACCCAGTACTTC
CASSFLQEYQETQYF
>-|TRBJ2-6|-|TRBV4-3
TGCGCCAGCAGCCAAGATCCCTACAGGGCGCTATCTGGGGCCAACGTCCTGACTTTC
CASSQDPYRALSGANVLTF
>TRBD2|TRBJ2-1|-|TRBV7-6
TGTGCCAGCAGCAGGGGGACTAGCGGGGACAATGAGCAGTTCTTC
CASSRGTSGDNEQFF
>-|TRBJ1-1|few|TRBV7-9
TGTGCCAGCAGCTCCGAGGGGGGGCTGAACACTGAAGCTTTCTTT
CASSSEGGLNTEAFF
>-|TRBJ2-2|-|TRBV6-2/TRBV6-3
TGTGCCAGCAGTTACTCGATACAGCCTCCCGGGGAGCTGTTTTTT
CASSYSIQPPGELFF
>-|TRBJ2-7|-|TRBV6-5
TGTGCCAGCAGTTACTTGCCAGGGTCTAGCTACGAGCAGTACTTC
CASSYLPGSSYEQYF
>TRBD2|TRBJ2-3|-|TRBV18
TGTGCCAGCTCACCTAGCGGGGGGGAAGCAGATACGCAGTATTTT
CASSPSGGEADTQYF
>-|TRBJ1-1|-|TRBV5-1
TGCGCCAGCAGCTTGGCCGGCCAGGCGAGCACTGAAGCTTTCTTT
CASSLAGQASTEAFF
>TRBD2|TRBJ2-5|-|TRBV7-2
TGTGCCAGCAGCACTCGACTAGCGGGGAGTAGGGTAGAGACCCAGTACTTC
CASSTRLAGSRVETQYF
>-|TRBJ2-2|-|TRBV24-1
TGTGCCACCAGTGAATCCACGGGCGGGGAGCTGTTTTTT
CATSESTGGELFF
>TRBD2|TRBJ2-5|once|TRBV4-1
TGCGCCAGCAGCCAAGGACTAGCGGGGGAAGAGACCCAGTACTTC
CASSQGLAGEETQYF
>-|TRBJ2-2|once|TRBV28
TGTGCCAGCATCCTTGAGGCCACCGGGGAGCTGTTTTTT
CASILEATGELFF
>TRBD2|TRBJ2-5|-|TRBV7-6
TGTGCCAGCAGCTTAACTAGCGGGCAAGAGACCCAGTACTTC
CASSLTSGQETQYF
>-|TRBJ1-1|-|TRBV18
TGTGCCAGCTCACCTCCGTCGCAGGGGAACACTGAAGCTTTCTTT
CASSPPSQGNTEAFF
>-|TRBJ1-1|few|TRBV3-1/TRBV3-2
TGTGCCAGCAGGAGTGGGCGCTGGACTGAAGCTTTCTTT
CASRSGRWTEAFF
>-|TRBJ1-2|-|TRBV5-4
TGTGCCAGCAGCTTGTTGACAGAGAAGTCCTATGGCTACACCTTC
CASSLLTEKSYGYTF
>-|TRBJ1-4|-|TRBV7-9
TGTGCCAGCAGCTTGGATCTTAGCGCAACTAATGAAAAACTGTTTTTT
CASSLDLSATNEKLFF
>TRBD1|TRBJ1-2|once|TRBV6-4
TGTGCCAGCGTCCGGGACAGGGGTTCTAACTATGGCTACACCTTC
CASVRDRGSNYGYTF
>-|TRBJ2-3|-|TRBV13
TGTGCCAGCAGCCCCACGGACAGCCGCACAGATACGCAGTATTTT
CASSPTDSRTDTQYF
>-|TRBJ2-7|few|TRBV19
TGTGCCAGTAGTCTTTTTCGGACAGTACCTGCCGAGCAGTACTTC
CASSLFRTVPAEQYF
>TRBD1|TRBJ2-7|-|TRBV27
TGTGCCAGCAGTTTTGGACAGGGGTACGAGCAGTACTTC
CASSFGQGYEQYF
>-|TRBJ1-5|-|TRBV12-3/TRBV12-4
TGTGCCAGCAGTTCTCCAGTCAAGCCCCAGCATTTT
CASSSPVKPQHF
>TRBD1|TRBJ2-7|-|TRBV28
TGTGCCAGCAGAGCAGGACAGGGAACCTCCTACGAGCAGTACTTC
CASRAGQGTSYEQYF
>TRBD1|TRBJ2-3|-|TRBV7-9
TGTGCCAGCAGCCCACAGGGGGCGCAGGATACGCAGTATTTT
CASSPQGAQDTQYF
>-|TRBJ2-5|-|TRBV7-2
TGTGCCAGCAGCTTAGCTCCAGGGGAAGAGACCCAGTACTTC
CASSLAPGEETQYF
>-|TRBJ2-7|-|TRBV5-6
TGTGCCAGCAGCTTGGCCTTGGGCAGATTGAGAACCTACGAGCAGTACTTC
CASSLALGRLRTYEQYF
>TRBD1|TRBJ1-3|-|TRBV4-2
TGTGCCAGCAGCCAAGATAGGACAGGATACCTCTCTGGAAACACCATATATTTT
CASSQDRTGYLSGNTIYF
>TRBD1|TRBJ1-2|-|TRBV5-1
TGCGCCAGCAGCACCCCGGGACAGGGGGGAGGTGGCTACACCTTC
CASSTPGQGGGGYTF
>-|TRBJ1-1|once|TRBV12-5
TGTGCTAGTGGTTTGGTAATCTTTGGCAGGGAGAACACTGAAGCTTTCTTT
CASGLVIFGRENTEAFF
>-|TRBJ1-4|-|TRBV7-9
TGTGCCAGCAGCTTTTCGTCCGGGATCGAAAAACTGTTTTTT
CASSFSSGIEKLFF
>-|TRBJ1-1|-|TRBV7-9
TGTGCCAGCAGCGAACCCCAGACAGGAGACACTGAAGCTTTCTTT
CASSEPQTGDTEAFF
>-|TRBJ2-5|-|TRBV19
TGTGCCAGTAGTATAAGAGCGGTTGGGGAGACCCAGTACTTC
CASSIRAVGETQYF
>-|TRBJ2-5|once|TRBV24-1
TGTGCCACCAGTGATTCAGGCCTTGTCCAGTACTTC
CATSDSGLVQYF
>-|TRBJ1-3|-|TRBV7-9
TGTGCCAGCAGCGCGAGCTCTGGAAACACCATATATTTT
CASSASSGNTIYF
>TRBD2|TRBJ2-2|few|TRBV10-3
TGTGCCAGCCGACTAGCGGGAGGCCCCGGGGAGCTGTTTTTT
CASRLAGGPGELFF
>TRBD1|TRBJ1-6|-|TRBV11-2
TGTGCCAGCAGCTCCGGACAGGGGATTGGATCACCCCTCCACTTT
CASSSGQGIGSPLHF
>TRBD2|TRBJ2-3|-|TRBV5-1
TGCGCCAGCAGCTTGGTAGCGGGGGACGGCACAGATACGCAGTATTTT
CASSLVAGDGTDTQYF
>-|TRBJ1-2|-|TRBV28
TGTGCCAGCAGTGGCCCCCGGACAGTCAACTATGGCTACACCTTC
CASSGPRTVNYGYTF
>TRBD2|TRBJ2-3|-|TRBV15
TGTGCCACCAGCGAACGACTAGCGCAAGATACGCAGTATTTT
CATSERLAQDTQYF
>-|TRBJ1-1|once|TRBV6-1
TGTGCCAGCAGTGAAGCGCGGGGGGCTCCGACTGAAGCTTTCTTT
CASSEARGAPTEAFF
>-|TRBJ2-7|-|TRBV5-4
TGTGCCAGTTCGACACCCTACGAGCAGTACTTC
CASSTPYEQYF
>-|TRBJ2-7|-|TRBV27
TGTGCCAGCAGCAACCACAGCTCGCAGCCCATATACGAGCAGTACTTC
CASSNHSSQPIYEQYF
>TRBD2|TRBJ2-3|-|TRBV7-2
TGTGCCAGCAGCCCTCTAGCGGGAGAGGTAGATACGCAGTATTTT
CASSPLAGEVDTQYF
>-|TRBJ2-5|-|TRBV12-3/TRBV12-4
TGTGCCAGCAGCCTGACAGTTCAAGGGACCCAGTACTTC
CASSLTVQGTQYF
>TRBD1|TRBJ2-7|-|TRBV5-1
TGCGCCAGCAGCTTGACAGGGGGCGAGTACGAGCAGTACTTC
CASSLTGGEYEQYF